The 14 T cell receptor beta chains in this list originate from one sample, sequenced in a study of T cell repertoires in cytomegalovirus infection. TCRdb redid the calling of the reads with MiXCR, one entry per CDR3 protein. The sample lists about half a million distinct CDR3 sequences, about 33% occurring once. No antigens are known for them. Specimen: cultured PBMCs, collected from culture after CMV antigen stimulation. These receptors all stem from a human donor in good health (CMV status not recorded). Some clones in this sample may be carry-over from other donors' samples.

In nucleotides, the CDR3 is TGTGCCACCAGCAGAGCTAAGACCTTGGCAGGGGGACAAGAGACCCAGTACTTC. This encodes CATSRAKTLAGGQETQYF. The chain joins TRBV15 to TRBJ2-5; 7 bases line up with TRBD1. The CDR3 length is 18 residues. The germline gives CDR1 LNHNV, CDR2 YYDKDF (reference sequence). V dropped 1 base and J dropped 2; count of bases not matched to a gene: 13.

The chain has TRBV19 and TRBJ2-1; 7 bases map to TRBD2. V shed 8 bases and J 6 bases; nucleotides not matched to a gene: 13. Germline assignment: CDR1 LNHDA and CDR2 SQIVND (reference sequence). The CDR3 is made up of 15 amino acids. The CDR3 DNA reads TGTGCCAGTGGGACTACTAGGTCCCCACGCAATGAGCAGTTCTTC. Translating gives CASGTTRSPRNEQFF.

The V gene is TRBV28, the J gene TRBJ2-5; TRBD1 matches 8 bases. CDR1 and CDR2 (germline): MDHEN, SYDVKM. The CDR3 length is 15 residues. The CDR3 region has the DNA TGTGCAGGCGCGGCACGCAGGGGGCAGCAAGAGACCCAGTACTTC. Translating it yields CAGAARRGQQETQYF.

This clonotype was counted between two and nine times. This chain links TRBV20-1 with TRBJ2-3, with D possibly being TRBD2 (5 bases). V dropped 6 bases and J dropped 2 bases, with 12 bases sitting between them. CDR1 and CDR2 (germline): DFQATT, SNEGSKA (reference sequence). The CDR3 contains 13 residues. Written as DNA, the CDR3 is TGCAGTGCCTCAGCGGAGGCCACAGATACGCAGTATTTT. Protein: CSASAEATDTQYF.

The V and J genes are TRBV19 and TRBJ2-3, with TRBD2 identical over 7 bases. Germline V lookup: CDR1 LNHDA, CDR2 SQIVND (reference sequence). V lost 3 bases to trimming and J lost 5 bases; unmatched junction nucleotides: 5. This CDR3 is 14 amino acids long. The CDR3 here is CASSMGGVLDTQYF. In DNA form, the CDR3 reads TGTGCCAGTAGTATGGGGGGGGTTCTAGATACGCAGTATTTT.

J is TRBJ2-3 and V is TRBV6-2 or TRBV6-3; D remains ambiguous. Deletions cut 0 bases from V and 0 bases from J, with 10 bases between. CDR3 length equals 16 residues. Germline V gene lookup returns CDR1 MNHEY and CDR2 SVGEGT. Here the CDR3 reads CASSYSRRQSTDTQYF. CDR3 DNA: TGTGCCAGCAGTTACTCTCGGCGCCAGAGCACAGATACGCAGTATTTT.

V is TRBV29-1 and J is TRBJ2-3, with TRBD2 matching 13 bases. This CDR3 is 14 amino acids long. Germline loops: CDR1 SQVTM, CDR2 ANQGSEA. V shed 6 bases, J shed 6 bases, and the junction held 6 bases outside the gene matches. The CDR3 here is CSVGTSGIKDTQYF. The CDR3 bases are TGCAGCGTCGGGACTAGCGGGATTAAGGATACGCAGTATTTT.

The chain combines TRBV29-1 with TRBJ1-2; 7 bases map to TRBD1. V was clipped by 3 bases and J by 6 bases; unmatched bases: 1. This CDR3 spans 11 amino acids. Germline V lookup: CDR1 SQVTM, CDR2 ANQGSEA. DNA of the CDR3: TGCAGCGTTGAGGGACAGCATGGCTACACCTTC. It is translated as CSVEGQHGYTF. The complete variable domain, with remaining parts taken from reference TRBV29-1 and TRBJ1-2, reads SAVISQKPSRDICQRGTSLTIQCQVDSQVTMMFWYRQQPGQSLTLIATANQGSEATYESGFVIDKFPISRPNLTFSTLTVSNMSPEDSSIYLCSVEGQHGYTFGSGTRLTVV.

Concerning this clonotype: As the CDR3 is not closed by the conserved phenylalanine or tryptophan, this likely results from a read error. This chain joins TRBV7-8 and TRBJ2-2, with D maybe TRBD1 (5 bases). CDR3 length equals 16 residues. The germline gives CDR1 SGHVS, CDR2 FQNEAQ. V lost 1 base and J lost 6, with 15 bases in between. CDR3 sequence reads: CASSLVVLVGPGELFL. The CDR3, as DNA: TGTGCCAGCAGCTTAGTGGTTCTAGTGGGGCCCGGGGAGCTGTTTCTT.

This clonotype was found a few times. The rearrangement uses TRBV5-1 and TRBJ2-1; 13 nucleotides match TRBD2. The length of the CDR3 is 15 residues. V lost 4 bases, J lost 8 bases, and 6 bases stayed unmatched. CDR1 SGHRS and CDR2 YFSETQ come from the germline V gene. The CDR3 nucleotides are TGCGCCAGCAGCGCCACTAGCGGGAGGGTGGATGAGCAGTTCTTC. Protein: CASSATSGRVDEQFF.

The chain links TRBV25-1 to TRBJ1-5, with TRBD1 matching over 7 bases. The CDR3 spans 15 residues. Germline-derived CDR1 and CDR2 are MGHDK and SYGVNS. Trimming removed 4 bases from V and 2 bases from J; junction bases left unmatched: 5. The chain's CDR3 is CASSGITGGNQPQHF. DNA of the CDR3: TGTGCCAGCAGTGGAATCACAGGGGGCAATCAGCCCCAGCATTTT.

Note on this clonotype: Relative to the germline gene, one junction end is altered; a read error may explain this. V and J are TRBV11-2 and TRBJ2-3; unclear D gene. Germline loops: CDR1 SGHAT, CDR2 FQNNGV. This CDR3 spans 14 amino acids. In nucleotides, the CDR3 is TGTGCCAGCCGCTTAGATCGATACACAGATACGCAGTATTTT. Protein product: CASRLDRYTDTQYF.

This clonotype was seen more than once but under ten times. V gene TRBV19 combines with J gene TRBJ2-3, with 7 bases fitting TRBD2. The V and J ends lost 6 bases and 2 bases, in that order; junction bases with no gene match: 11. Germline CDR1 is LNHDA and CDR2 is SQIVND (reference sequence). This CDR3 has 16 residues. In DNA form, the CDR3 reads TGTGCCAGTAGGGGGGAGACTAGCAGATTCACAGATACGCAGTATTTT. This translates into CASRGETSRFTDTQYF.

This clonotype has only a few counts. No DNA is shown, since the ends of the CDR3 on it are uncertain; the CDR3 is the one TCRdb lists. The chain carries TRBV7-9 and TRBJ1-6. Germline loops: CDR1 SEHNR, CDR2 FQNEAQ (reference sequence). Ends included, the CDR3 has 14 residues. The CDR3: CASSSLDKPSPLHF.